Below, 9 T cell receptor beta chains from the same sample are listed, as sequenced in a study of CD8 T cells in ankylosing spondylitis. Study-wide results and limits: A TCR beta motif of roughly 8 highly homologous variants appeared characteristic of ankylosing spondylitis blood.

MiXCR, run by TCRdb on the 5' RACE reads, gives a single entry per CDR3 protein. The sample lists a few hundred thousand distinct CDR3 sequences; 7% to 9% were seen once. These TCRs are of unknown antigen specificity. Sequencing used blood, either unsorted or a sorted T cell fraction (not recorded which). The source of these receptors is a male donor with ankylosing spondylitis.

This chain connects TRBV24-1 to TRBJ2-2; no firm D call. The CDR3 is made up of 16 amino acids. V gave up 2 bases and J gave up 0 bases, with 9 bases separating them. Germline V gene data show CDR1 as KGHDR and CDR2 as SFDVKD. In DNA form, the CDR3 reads TGTGCCACCAGTGATTATGAGGTAACGAACACCGGGGAGCTGTTTTTT. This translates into CATSDYEVTNTGELFF.

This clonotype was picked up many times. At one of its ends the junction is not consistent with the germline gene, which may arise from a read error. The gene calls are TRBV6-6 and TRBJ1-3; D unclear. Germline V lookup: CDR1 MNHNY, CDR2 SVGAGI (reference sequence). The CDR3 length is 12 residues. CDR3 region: CASSYPGNTIYF. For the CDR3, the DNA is TGTGCCAGCAGTTACCCTGGCAACACCATATATTTT.

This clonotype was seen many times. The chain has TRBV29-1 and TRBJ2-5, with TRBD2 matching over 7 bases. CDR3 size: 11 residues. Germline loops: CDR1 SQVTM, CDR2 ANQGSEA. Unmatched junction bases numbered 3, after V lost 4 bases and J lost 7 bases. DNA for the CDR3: TGCAGCGTTGCCCAGCGGGGGACCCAGTACTTC. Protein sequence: CSVAQRGTQYF.

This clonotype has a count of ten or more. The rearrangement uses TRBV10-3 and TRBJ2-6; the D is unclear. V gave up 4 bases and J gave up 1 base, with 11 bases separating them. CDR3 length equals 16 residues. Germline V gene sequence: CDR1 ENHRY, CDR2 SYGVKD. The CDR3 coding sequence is TGTGCCATCAGTGCTGGCGGTCTATCTGGGGCCAACGTCCTGACTTTC. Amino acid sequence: CAISAGGLSGANVLTF.

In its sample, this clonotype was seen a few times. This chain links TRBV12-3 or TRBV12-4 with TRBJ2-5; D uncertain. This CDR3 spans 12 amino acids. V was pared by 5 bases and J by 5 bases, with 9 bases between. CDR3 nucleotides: TGTGCCAGCAGTCCAGGCTTCGAGACCCAGTACTTC. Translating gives CASSPGFETQYF.

The CDR3 DNA sequence: TGCAGCGTTGTTGGCTACACCGGGGAGCTGTTTTTT. Protein product: CSVVGYTGELFF. V usage is TRBV29-1 and J usage is TRBJ2-2; D not certain. Germline loops: CDR1 SQVTM, CDR2 ANQGSEA. The CDR3 totals 12 residues. V was pared by 4 bases and J by 3 bases, with 6 bases between.

The CDR3 sequence: CASRRGTGEDEQYF. The CDR3 region has the DNA TGTGCCAGTAGGAGGGGGACAGGGGAGGACGAGCAGTACTTC. V and J are TRBV19 and TRBJ2-7; 10 bases align to TRBD1. The CDR3 contains 14 residues. Germline V gene lookup returns CDR1 LNHDA and CDR2 SQIVND (reference sequence). V shed 6 bases, J shed 5 bases, and the junction held 7 bases outside the gene matches.

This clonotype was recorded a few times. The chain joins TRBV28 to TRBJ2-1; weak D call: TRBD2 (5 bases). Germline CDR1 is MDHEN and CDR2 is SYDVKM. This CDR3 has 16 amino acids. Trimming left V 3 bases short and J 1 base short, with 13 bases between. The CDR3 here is CASSFEGRGSYNEQFF. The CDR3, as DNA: TGTGCCAGCAGTTTCGAGGGCCGCGGATCCTACAATGAGCAGTTCTTC.

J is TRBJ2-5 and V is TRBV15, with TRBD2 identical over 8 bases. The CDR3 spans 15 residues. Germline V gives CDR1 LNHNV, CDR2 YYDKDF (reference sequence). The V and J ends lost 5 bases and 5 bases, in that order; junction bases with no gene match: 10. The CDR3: CATSGGTSGGETQYF. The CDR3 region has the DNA TGTGCCACCAGCGGCGGGACTAGTGGGGGGGAGACCCAGTACTTC.